Presented here are 23 T cell receptor beta chains from one specimen sequenced in a study of blood T cell repertoires in COVID-19. Some clones are missing from TCRdb's copy, which holds only in-frame ones; the method was immunoSEQ multiplex PCR. The sample has some 140,000 clones, around 85% seen once; the top ten hold around 4.1%. Sequenced input: peripheral blood. The receptors here all came from a human donor in a cohort sampled during active COVID-19.

This chain uses TRBV30 with TRBJ1-4, with D uncertain. The CDR3 runs to 11 residues. Looked up from germline, CDR1 is GTSNPN and CDR2 is SVGIG (reference sequence). V was cut by 5 bases and J by 8 bases, with 9 bases left in between. The CDR3 is CAWDIGEKLFF. In DNA form, the CDR3 reads TGTGCCTGGGACATCGGGGAAAAACTGTTTTTT.

By sample share, this clone is medium-sized (0.01 to 0.1%). The chain joins TRBV4-3 to TRBJ1-1; 7 bases map to TRBD1. This CDR3 contains 11 residues. Germline lookup yields CDR1 LGHNA and CDR2 YSLEER. V lost 4 bases to trimming and J lost 10 bases; unmatched junction nucleotides: 3. The DNA for the CDR3 is TGCGCCAGCAGCCTCAGGGGGGTAGCTTTCTTT. As protein: CASSLRGVAFF.

The chain couples TRBV5-4 to TRBJ1-5; no reliable D call. The CDR3 covers 14 residues. The germline V gene has CDR1 SGHNT and CDR2 YYREEE (reference sequence). Trimming left V 0 bases short and J 3 bases short, with 7 bases between. The CDR3 DNA reads TGTGCCAGCAGCTTGGGAGGTAACAATCAGCCCCAGCATTTT. Its translation is CASSLGGNNQPQHF.

This chain uses TRBV28 with TRBJ1-2, with 7 bases that match TRBD1. This CDR3 region has 16 residues. After removal of 6 bases from V and 4 bases from J, the junction contained 14 bases not matched to a gene. Germline loops: CDR1 MDHEN, CDR2 SYDVKM. The CDR3 is CASSSSVGGELYGYTF. The CDR3 coding sequence is TGTGCCAGCAGCTCGTCGGTAGGGGGCGAGCTCTATGGCTACACCTTC.

V is TRBV5-5 and J is TRBJ2-2, with 7 nucleotides matching TRBD2. Per germline, CDR1 SGHKS and CDR2 YYEKEE (reference sequence). This CDR3 comprises 18 residues. J lost 0 bases, V lost 3 bases, and 11 bases had no gene match. As DNA, the CDR3 is TGTGCCAGCAGCTCCCTGGGGGGGACCTACGCGAACACCGGGGAGCTGTTTTTT. It yields the protein CASSSLGGTYANTGELFF.

The chain uses TRBV18 and TRBJ2-7; D possibly corresponds to TRBD1 (5 bases). Germline CDR1 and CDR2: KGHSH and LQKENI. This CDR3 contains 19 residues. V was pared by 2 bases and J by 4 bases, with 27 bases between. The CDR3 region has the DNA TGTGCCAGCTCACCAGGCTACGCAGGACACAACCTTGGGATATACGAGCAGTACGTC. Its protein is CASSPGYAGHNLGIYEQYV.

The chain employs TRBV7-2 and TRBJ2-5; no clear D gene. The CDR3 has 13 amino acids. Germline V gene data show CDR1 as SGHTA and CDR2 as FQGNSA. Trimming pared 1 base from V and 5 bases from J, leaving 8 bases between. The CDR3 sequence: CASSLGAMETQYF. CDR3 nucleotides: TGTGCCAGCAGCTTAGGAGCTATGGAGACCCAGTACTTC.

The chain combines TRBV7-6 with TRBJ1-2; D is undetermined. Trimming removed 0 bases from V and 3 bases from J, with 8 bases in between. Per germline, CDR1 SGHVS and CDR2 FNYEAQ. This CDR3 is 14 amino acids long. CDR3 sequence reads: CASSLAPADYGYTF. CDR3 nucleotides: TGTGCCAGCAGCTTAGCTCCGGCGGACTATGGCTACACCTTC.

CDR3: CAWSGQASNEKLFF. In nucleotides, the CDR3 is TGTGCCTGGAGTGGACAGGCATCTAATGAAAAACTGTTTTTT. The chain links TRBV30 to TRBJ1-4; maybe TRBD1 (6 bases). The CDR3 runs to 14 residues. CDR1 and CDR2 from the germline V gene are GTSNPN and SVGIG (reference sequence). The V gene lost 1 base and the J gene lost 3 bases, with 9 bases spanning the gap.

The sample holds one count of this clone. The CDR3 DNA reads TGCGCCAGCAGCCTTCAGGGGGCACCCACCGGGGAGCTGTTTTTT. Translating gives CASSLQGAPTGELFF. The chain carries TRBV5-1 and TRBJ2-2; 8 bases align to TRBD1. V trimming: 4 bases; J trimming: 4 bases; junction bases outside the gene matches: 6. Germline values: CDR1 SGHRS, CDR2 YFSETQ. The CDR3 contains 15 residues.

V usage is TRBV5-1 and J usage is TRBJ1-5, with unresolved D. Germline V gene data show CDR1 as SGHRS and CDR2 as YFSETQ. V was pared by 0 bases and J by 0 bases, with 7 bases between. This CDR3 comprises 15 residues. CDR3 nucleotides: TGCGCCAGCAGCTTGGCCGGGGATAGCAATCAGCCCCAGCATTTT. It encodes CASSLAGDSNQPQHF.

This sequence joins TRBV5-4 and TRBJ1-1; 8 nucleotides align to TRBD1. The junction had 2 bases not matched to a gene; V was cut back by 0 bases and J by 1 base. The length of the CDR3 is 15 residues. Germline lookup yields CDR1 SGHNT and CDR2 YYREEE (reference sequence). CDR3 sequence: CASSLVQGGNTEAFF. The CDR3 coding sequence is TGTGCCAGCAGCTTGGTACAGGGGGGGAACACTGAAGCTTTCTTT.

V usage is TRBV12-5 and J usage is TRBJ1-1; no reliable D call. The V end lost 2 bases, the J end lost 1 base, and 11 bases lay between the germline ends. The length of the CDR3 is 15 residues. CDR1 is LGHNT, CDR2 FRNRAP, per germline. CDR3: CASGLPTAGNTEAFF. For the CDR3, the DNA is TGTGCTAGTGGTTTGCCTACGGCGGGGAACACTGAAGCTTTCTTT.

This clone was counted once. V usage is TRBV7-6 and J usage is TRBJ2-3; perhaps TRBD2 as D (7 bases). Between the trimmed V and J ends, which lost 3 bases and 6 bases, there was a span of 19 bases. Germline CDR1 is SGHVS and CDR2 is FNYEAQ. The CDR3 is 16 residues long. The CDR3 loop is CASSLGAPSGVDTQYF. The CDR3 DNA reads TGTGCCAGCAGCTTGGGGGCGCCCAGCGGGGTGGATACGCAGTATTTT.

The gene calls are TRBV5-1 and TRBJ2-3; TRBD2 matches 7 bases. V trimming: 4 bases; J trimming: 4 bases; junction bases outside the gene matches: 9. CDR1 and CDR2 (germline): SGHRS, YFSETQ. The CDR3 sequence is 15 residues long. CDR3 DNA: TGCGCCAGCAGCCTCTCAGCGGGGATGGCAGATACGCAGTATTTT. This encodes CASSLSAGMADTQYF.

This chain uses TRBV5-1 with TRBJ2-3; possible D gene TRBD2, 5 bases. Germline V lookup: CDR1 SGHRS, CDR2 YFSETQ. The CDR3 consists of 16 residues. Between the trimmed V and J ends, which lost 5 bases and 0 bases, there was a span of 16 bases. In nucleotides, the CDR3 is TGCGCCAGCAGATCGGCAGGAGGCCTTAGCACAGATACGCAGTATTTT. It codes for CASRSAGGLSTDTQYF.

This chain connects TRBV6-5 to TRBJ2-2; 7 nucleotides align to TRBD1. Germline-derived CDR1 and CDR2 are MNHEY and SVGAGI. The CDR3 is 15 amino acids. V gave up 5 bases and J gave up 5 bases; unmatched junction bases: 8. In nucleotides, the CDR3 is TGTGCCAGCAGTCCAGGGACAGTAAGAACCGGGGAGCTGTTTTTT. Its translation is CASSPGTVRTGELFF.

The CDR3 loop reads CASSVEAGARGYTF. The CDR3 DNA reads as TGTGCCAGCAGCGTAGAAGCGGGGGCGCGAGGCTACACCTTC. V usage is TRBV9 and J usage is TRBJ1-2; maybe TRBD1 (6 bases). The CDR3 has 14 amino acids. The V end lost 0 bases, the J end lost 8 bases, and 14 bases lay between the germline ends. Germline CDR1 is SGDLS and CDR2 is YYNGEE.

This clone was counted once. Here the CDR3 DNA reads TGTGCCAGCAGCCAGGGACTAGCGGCCCAAGAGACCCAGTACTTC. This codes for CASSQGLAAQETQYF. The chain links TRBV7-9 to TRBJ2-5; 11 bases match TRBD2. V dropped 5 bases and J dropped 1; count of bases not matched to a gene: 3. The length of the CDR3 is 15 residues. From germline, CDR1 is SEHNR and CDR2 FQNEAQ (reference sequence). Full variable domain (rest looked up from reference TRBV7-9 and TRBJ2-5): DTGVSQNPRHKITKRGQNVTFRCDPISEHNRLYWYRQTLGQGPEFLTYFQNEAQLEKSRLLSDRFSAERPKGSFSTLEIQRTEQGDSAMYLCASSQGLAAQETQYFGPGTRLLVL.

The chain carries TRBV6-5 and TRBJ2-4; 14 bases fit TRBD2. Germline assignment: CDR1 MNHEY and CDR2 SVGAGI. V gave up 6 bases and J gave up 7 bases; unmatched junction bases: 5. CDR3 size: 15 residues. The CDR3 DNA is TGTGCCAGCAGAAGACTAGCGGGAGGGTTGAACATTCAGTACTTC. Translated, it gives CASRRLAGGLNIQYF.

The chain uses TRBV19 and TRBJ1-3; D call uncertain. CDR3 length: 16 residues. V lost 7 bases and J 0 bases, leaving 16 bases between the germline ends. Germline V gives CDR1 LNHDA, CDR2 SQIVND (reference sequence). The CDR3, as DNA: TGTGCCAGTACGACTTACTGGCTTCCCTCTGGAAACACCATATATTTT. It specifies CASTTYWLPSGNTIYF.

The rearrangement joins TRBV6-6 to TRBJ1-1; D unresolved. CDR1 is MNHNY and CDR2 is SVGAGI in the germline V gene (reference sequence). V was trimmed by 8 bases and J by 4 bases, leaving 5 bases between them. The CDR3 is 10 residues long. CDR3 sequence (DNA): TGTGCCAGCTACAGCACTGAAGCTTTCTTT. Protein product: CASYSTEAFF.

The rearrangement links TRBV30 to TRBJ1-1, with D unclear. This CDR3 is built from 11 residues. CDR1 and CDR2 (germline): GTSNPN, SVGIG (reference sequence). The V and J ends lost 1 base and 3 bases respectively, with 3 bases between them. Here the CDR3 reads CAWSADTEAFF. For the CDR3, the DNA is TGTGCCTGGAGTGCGGACACTGAAGCTTTCTTT.